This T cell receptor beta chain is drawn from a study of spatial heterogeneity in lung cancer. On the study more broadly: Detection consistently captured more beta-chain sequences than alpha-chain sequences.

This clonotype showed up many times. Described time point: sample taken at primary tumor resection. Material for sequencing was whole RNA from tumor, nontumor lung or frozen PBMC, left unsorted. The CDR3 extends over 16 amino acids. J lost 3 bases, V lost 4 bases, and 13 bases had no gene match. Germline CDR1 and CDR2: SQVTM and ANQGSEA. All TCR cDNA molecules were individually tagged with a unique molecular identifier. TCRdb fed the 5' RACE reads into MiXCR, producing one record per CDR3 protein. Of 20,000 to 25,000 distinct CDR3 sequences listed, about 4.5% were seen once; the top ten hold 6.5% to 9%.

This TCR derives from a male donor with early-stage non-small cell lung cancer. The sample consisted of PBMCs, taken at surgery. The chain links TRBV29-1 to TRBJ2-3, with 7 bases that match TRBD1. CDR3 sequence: CSVVRQGFKGTDTQYF. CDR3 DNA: TGCAGCGTTGTGAGACAGGGCTTCAAGGGAACAGATACGCAGTATTTT.